This T cell receptor (beta chain) was documented in a study of low-dose radiotherapy and immunotherapy resistance in tumors. Study-level background: Treatment of Cohort 1 consisted of 0.5 Gy per fraction every 2 weeks, adding up to 6.5 Gy. Every two weeks, cyclophosphamide 200 mg/m2 was infused one day before radiation plus immunotherapy. From cycle 1 day 1, patients took oral aspirin 300 mg every day for four cycles.

The table lists this clonotype with a few counts. The CDR3 contains 15 residues. Germline loops: CDR1 LGHNA, CDR2 YSLEER. With 0 bases clipped from V and 4 bases from J, the junction kept 4 bases outside the gene matches. Described time point: after trial treatment. The treatment: LDRT plus nivolumab, ipilimumab, low-dose cyclophosphamide and aspirin (RACIN trial). TRAV- and TRBV-specific primers were used for first-strand cDNA, which covered alpha and beta chains. The TCRs were subjected to amplification over approximately 20 PCR cycles employing a constant-region primer in conjunction with a V-primer adapter. One entry per CDR3 protein results from TCRdb running MiXCR on the reads. The sample has 80,000 or so distinct CDR3 sequences; around 17% are singletons.

The chain joins TRBV4-3 to TRBJ1-1; 8 bases line up with TRBD1. The sequence derives from a male donor with prostate cancer. The sequences come from PBMCs, collected after low-dose radiotherapy plus immunotherapy. In DNA form, the CDR3 reads TGCGCCAGCAGCCAAGAGGGACAGGCTGCCACTGAAGCTTTCTTT. Protein sequence: CASSQEGQAATEAFF.